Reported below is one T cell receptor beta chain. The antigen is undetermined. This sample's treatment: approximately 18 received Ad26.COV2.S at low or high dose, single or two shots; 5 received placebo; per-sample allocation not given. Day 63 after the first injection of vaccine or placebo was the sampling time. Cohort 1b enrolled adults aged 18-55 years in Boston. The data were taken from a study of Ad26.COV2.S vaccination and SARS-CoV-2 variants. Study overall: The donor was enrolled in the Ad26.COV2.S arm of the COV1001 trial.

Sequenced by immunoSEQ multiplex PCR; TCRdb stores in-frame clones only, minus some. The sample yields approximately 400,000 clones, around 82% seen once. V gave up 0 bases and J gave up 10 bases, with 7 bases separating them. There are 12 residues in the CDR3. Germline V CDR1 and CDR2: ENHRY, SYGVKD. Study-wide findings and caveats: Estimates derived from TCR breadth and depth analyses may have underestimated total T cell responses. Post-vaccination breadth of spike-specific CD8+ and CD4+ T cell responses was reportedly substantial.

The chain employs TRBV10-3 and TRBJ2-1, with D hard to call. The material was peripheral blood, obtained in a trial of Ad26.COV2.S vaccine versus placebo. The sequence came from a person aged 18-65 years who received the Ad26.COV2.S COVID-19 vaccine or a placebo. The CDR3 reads CAISESISEQFF. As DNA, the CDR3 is TGTGCCATCAGTGAGTCAATCTCCGAGCAGTTCTTC.